Listed here are 26 T cell receptor beta chains from one sample, sequenced in a study of Ad26.COV2.S vaccination and SARS-CoV-2 variants. The sample's treatment: roughly 20 received Ad26.COV2.S at low or high dose, single or two shots; about 5 received placebo; per-sample allocation not given. All samples were drawn on day 63, counting from the first vaccine or placebo injection. Repertoires were generated with immunoSEQ multiplex PCR, while TCRdb's copy carries only in-frame clones and drops some. Here the sample spans fewer than 500,000 clones, more than 80% being singletons. The sequences come from peripheral blood, collected in a trial of Ad26.COV2.S vaccine versus placebo. The receptor source for this set is a person between 18 and 60 years old who received the Ad26.COV2.S COVID-19 vaccine or a placebo.

This clone was seen ten or more times. The rearrangement uses TRBV20-1 and TRBJ2-7; TRBD2 matches 8 bases. CDR1 and CDR2 from the germline V gene are DFQATT and SNEGSKA (reference sequence). V dropped 3 bases and J dropped 6; count of bases not matched to a gene: 13. The CDR3 is 15 amino acids. As DNA, the CDR3 is TGCAGTGCTAGTCAAAACGCGGGAGGATCGGTCGAGCAGTACTTC. This sequence encodes CSASQNAGGSVEQYF.

CDR3 in DNA: TGTGCCAGCTCACTTCTGGACCGAACTCTCTATGGCTACACCTTC. Translation gives CASSLLDRTLYGYTF. The chain combines TRBV18 with TRBJ1-2; D ambiguous. V was trimmed by 4 bases and J by 4 bases, leaving 16 bases between them. The V gene's germline CDR1 is KGHSH and CDR2 LQKENI. The CDR3 consists of 15 residues.

Turning to this clone: The same CDR3 is also encoded by other DNA sequences in this sample. The J gene is TRBJ2-7, the V gene TRBV6-2 or TRBV6-3, with 7 bases aligning to TRBD1. Germline V CDR1 and CDR2: MNHEY, SVGEGT. CDR3 length: 13 residues. The V and J ends lost 4 bases and 2 bases, in that order; junction bases with no gene match: 2. CDR3 DNA sequence: TGTGCCAGCAGTTTGGGACAGACCTACGAGCAGTACTTC. Its protein is CASSLGQTYEQYF.

V usage is TRBV7-9 and J usage is TRBJ2-3; D remains unclear. Germline lookup yields CDR1 SEHNR and CDR2 FQNEAQ (reference sequence). The CDR3 sequence is 14 residues long. The V and J ends lost 3 bases and 3 bases respectively, with 10 bases between them. CDR3 DNA sequence: TGTGCCAGCAGCTTCATTCCGGGTACAGATACGCAGTATTTT. It yields the protein CASSFIPGTDTQYF. The variable domain in full, with the rest retrieved from reference TRBV7-9 and TRBJ2-3, is DTGVSQNPRHKITKRGQNVTFRCDPISEHNRLYWYRQTLGQGPEFLTYFQNEAQLEKSRLLSDRFSAERPKGSFSTLEIQRTEQGDSAMYLCASSFIPGTDTQYFGPGTRLTVL.

J is TRBJ2-7 and V is TRBV7-2; a possible D gene is TRBD2 (6 bases). The CDR3 runs 18 residues. The germline V gene has CDR1 SGHTA and CDR2 FQGNSA. Trimming removed 2 bases from V and 1 base from J, with 21 bases in between. CDR3 DNA sequence: TGTGCCAGCAGCTTATCCCCAGCGGACTACACTTCGTCCTACGAGCAGTACTTC. Its protein is CASSLSPADYTSSYEQYF.

This chain uses TRBV30 with TRBJ2-2, with 8 bases that match TRBD2. The CDR3 consists of 15 residues. Germline lookup yields CDR1 GTSNPN and CDR2 SVGIG (reference sequence). Trimming removed 2 bases from V and 2 bases from J; junction bases left unmatched: 4. The DNA for the CDR3 is TGTGCCTGGAGTCTAAGCGGGAGAAACACCGGGGAGCTGTTTTTT. Translation: CAWSLSGRNTGELFF.

The J gene is TRBJ2-5, the V gene TRBV5-1; 7 bases agree with TRBD1. The CDR3 consists of 13 residues. V shed 4 bases, J shed 5 bases, and the junction held 5 bases outside the gene matches. Germline V CDR1 and CDR2: SGHRS, YFSETQ. The CDR3 loop is CASSLTGYETQYF. In DNA form, the CDR3 reads TGCGCCAGCAGCCTGACAGGGTATGAGACCCAGTACTTC. The full variable domain, with the rest looked up from reference TRBV5-1 and TRBJ2-5, is KAGVTQTPRYLIKTRGQQVTLSCSPISGHRSVSWYQQTPGQGLQFLFEYFSETQRNKGNFPGRFSGRQFSNSRSEMNVSTLELGDSALYLCASSLTGYETQYFGPGTRLLVL.

To note about this clone: A read error is likely, as this CDR3 ends without the conserved phenylalanine or tryptophan. The limits of the CDR3 on the DNA are not certain, so only TCRdb's listed CDR3 is given. V and J are TRBV2 and TRBJ1-1; the table's D call, TRBD1, was not checked against the DNA. CDR1 SNHLY and CDR2 FYNNEI come from the germline V gene. The CDR3 numbers 12 amino acids, ends counted. CDR3 residues: CASTIRTGRLRV.

The chain couples TRBV19 to TRBJ2-1; 8 bases agree with TRBD1. The CDR3 consists of 10 residues. J was trimmed by 13 bases and V by 9 bases; bases with no gene match: 5. Per germline, CDR1 LNHDA and CDR2 SQIVND (reference sequence). The CDR3 DNA is TGTGCCAGCGGAGGACAGGGACAGTTCTTC. Amino acids: CASGGQGQFF.

The rearrangement uses TRBV18 and TRBJ1-4, with unresolved D. This CDR3 contains 16 residues. V lost 4 bases and J lost 0, with 12 bases in between. Germline-derived CDR1 and CDR2 are KGHSH and LQKENI. The CDR3 region is CASSLLSGTTNEKLFF. In nucleotides, the CDR3 is TGTGCCAGCTCACTGCTTTCCGGGACAACTAATGAAAAACTGTTTTTT.

This sequence joins TRBV7-3 and TRBJ2-1, with TRBD2 matching 9 bases. V shed 1 base, J shed 2 bases, and the junction held 3 bases outside the gene matches. The length of the CDR3 is 16 residues. The germline V gene encodes CDR1 SGHTA and CDR2 FQGTGA. Here the CDR3 reads CASSLNGGRAYNEQFF. CDR3 sequence (DNA): TGTGCCAGCAGCTTAAATGGCGGGAGGGCCTACAATGAGCAGTTCTTC. Full variable domain (missing parts from reference TRBV7-3 and TRBJ2-1): GAGVSQTPSNKVTEKGKYVELRCDPISGHTALYWYRQSLGQGPEFLIYFQGTGAADDSGLPNDRFFAVRPEGSVSTLKIQRTERGDSAVYLCASSLNGGRAYNEQFFGPGTRLTVL.

The rearrangement uses TRBV9 and TRBJ2-1; D is undetermined. V was clipped by 0 bases and J by 2 bases, with 6 bases between them. The CDR3 is made up of 14 amino acids. Germline lookup yields CDR1 SGDLS and CDR2 YYNGEE. In DNA, the CDR3 is TGTGCCAGCAGCGTAGAAATCCCCTACAATGAGCAGTTCTTC. Amino acid sequence: CASSVEIPYNEQFF.

Regarding this clone: Given a much more abundant clone one base away, this may be a read error. The same CDR3 arises from other DNA sequences in this sample as well. The chain carries TRBV18 and TRBJ2-7, with no clear D. V was shortened by 1 base and J by 6 bases, with 7 bases between the two germline ends. The CDR3 runs 12 residues. CDR1 and CDR2 from the germline V gene are KGHSH and LQKENI. CDR3 sequence reads: CASSPQGVEQYF. CDR3 in DNA: TGTGCCAGCTCACCACAGGGTGTCGAGCAGTACTTC.

The chain uses TRBV6-6 and TRBJ1-5; D is undetermined. The CDR3 totals 15 residues. The germline V gene has CDR1 MNHNY and CDR2 SVGAGI (reference sequence). V shed 5 bases and J shed 3 bases, with 14 bases lying between them. The CDR3 DNA sequence: TGTGCCAGCAGTGGATTGCAGGAACACAATCAGCCCCAGCATTTT. Translation: CASSGLQEHNQPQHF.

The CDR3 sequence: CASSLGRGQRRAFF. The CDR3 DNA is TGTGCCAGCAGCTTGGGGAGGGGACAGCGACGGGCTTTCTTT. V gene TRBV5-6 combines with J gene TRBJ1-1; 7 nucleotides match TRBD1. The CDR3 runs 14 residues. V lost 0 bases and J lost 11; bases outside the gene matches: 10. CDR1 and CDR2 from the germline V gene are SGHDT and YYEEEE.

In its sample, this clone was seen a few times. The rearrangement links TRBV6-2 or TRBV6-3 to TRBJ2-7; TRBD2 is a possible D gene (5 bases). Germline V lookup: CDR1 MNHEY, CDR2 SVGEGT. Trimming pared 6 bases from V and 6 bases from J, leaving 15 bases between. The length of the CDR3 is 13 residues. The CDR3 region has the DNA TGTGCCAGCAGCAATGTCAACGGGGTCGAGCAGTACTTC. Amino acids: CASSNVNGVEQYF.

This clone was counted a single time. V and J are TRBV28 and TRBJ2-5; 7 bases fit TRBD1. CDR1 is MDHEN and CDR2 is SYDVKM in the germline V gene. The CDR3 is made up of 15 amino acids. V was pared by 7 bases and J by 5 bases, with 13 bases of the junction left unmatched. CDR3 loop: CASNNKQGLGETQYF. In nucleotides, the CDR3 is TGTGCCAGCAACAATAAACAGGGGCTTGGGGAGACCCAGTACTTC. The full variable domain, in which reference TRBV28 and TRBJ2-5 provide the parts outside the CDR3, is DVKVTQSSRYLVKRTGEKVFLECVQDMDHENMFWYRQDPGLGLRLIYFSYDVKMKEKGDIPEGYSVSREKKERFSLILESASTNQTSMYLCASNNKQGLGETQYFGPGTRLLVL.

The chain links TRBV27 to TRBJ2-1; D tentatively fits TRBD1 or TRBD2 (6 bases each). From germline, CDR1 is MNHEY and CDR2 SMNVEV (reference sequence). The CDR3 sequence is 16 residues long. V shed 0 bases and J shed 3 bases, with 12 bases lying between them. The CDR3 protein is CASSLSRGLNYNEQFF. As DNA, the CDR3 is TGTGCCAGCAGTTTATCTCGGGGGCTTAACTACAATGAGCAGTTCTTC.

This chain uses TRBV29-1 with TRBJ2-3, with a weak D call TRBD2 (6 bases). The CDR3 extends over 13 amino acids. Trimming removed 6 bases at V and 6 bases at J, with 16 bases between. Germline lookup yields CDR1 SQVTM and CDR2 ANQGSEA. The CDR3 is CSVERTGVDTQYF. CDR3 sequence (DNA): TGCAGCGTGGAACGGACGGGGGTGGATACGCAGTATTTT.

The CDR3 nucleotides read TGTGCCAGCAGCCTGACTAGCGGTAGCACAGATACGCAGTATTTT. Protein sequence: CASSLTSGSTDTQYF. This chain uses TRBV9 with TRBJ2-3; 9 bases are a match to TRBD2. The V and J ends lost 4 bases and 0 bases, in that order; junction bases with no gene match: 3. The CDR3 is made up of 15 amino acids. Germline V gene sequence: CDR1 SGDLS, CDR2 YYNGEE.

V is TRBV28 and J is TRBJ2-5; 13 nucleotides align to TRBD2. Germline CDR1 and CDR2: MDHEN and SYDVKM. The CDR3 consists of 17 residues. Trimming cost V 2 bases and J 0 bases; bases outside gene matches: 3. The CDR3 is CASSLTGTSGNQETQYF. The CDR3 DNA follows: TGTGCCAGCAGTTTAACCGGGACTAGCGGGAACCAAGAGACCCAGTACTTC.

The V call is TRBV4-3, the J call TRBJ2-5; unclear D gene. V was pared by 4 bases and J by 2 bases, with 5 bases between. Germline V gene data show CDR1 as LGHNA and CDR2 as YSLEER. The length of the CDR3 is 12 residues. This CDR3 is CASSLHQETQYF. As DNA, the CDR3 is TGCGCCAGCAGCCTTCATCAAGAGACCCAGTACTTC.

The chain joins TRBV6-1 to TRBJ2-1; TRBD2 agrees at 15 bases. Trimming took 4 bases from V and 0 from J; bases not matched to a gene: 4. CDR3 length: 18 amino acids. Per the germline V gene, CDR1 is MNHNS and CDR2 is SASEGT. As DNA, the CDR3 is TGTGCCAGCAGTGGGACTAGCGGGAGGGCACTCTCCTACAATGAGCAGTTCTTC. Its protein is CASSGTSGRALSYNEQFF.

The chain carries TRBV2 and TRBJ2-5; 7 bases map to TRBD2. With V trimmed by 5 bases and J by 2 bases, 8 bases remained unmatched. The germline V gene encodes CDR1 SNHLY and CDR2 FYNNEI. The length of the CDR3 is 15 residues. DNA for the CDR3: TGTGCCAGCAGTTACAACCTAGCGGTTCAAGAGACCCAGTACTTC. Encoded protein: CASSYNLAVQETQYF.

The chain combines TRBV6-5 with TRBJ2-3, with D perhaps matching TRBD2 (5 bases). The CDR3 totals 15 residues. Trimming removed 7 bases at V and 0 bases at J, with 14 bases between. Per the germline V gene, CDR1 is MNHEY and CDR2 is SVGAGI. The CDR3 DNA reads TGTGCCAGCACCCCCGAGGGTGCTAGCACAGATACGCAGTATTTT. It translates to CASTPEGASTDTQYF.

This clone was observed a few times. J is TRBJ2-7 and V is TRBV25-1; a weak D match, TRBD1 (6 bases). The V and J ends lost 1 base and 6 bases respectively, with 16 bases between them. The CDR3 runs to 15 residues. CDR1 is MGHDK, CDR2 SYGVNS, per germline. CDR3 DNA sequence: TGTGCCAGCAGTGAATCGGTGGGCAGGGGTTCCGAGCAGTACTTC. Translated, it gives CASSESVGRGSEQYF.